Given below is one T cell receptor (beta chain) in context. Its antigen is unknown. These data belong to a study of radiation and T cells in renal cell carcinoma. Treatment: treatment-naive control, cytoreductive nephrectomy. Controls were unirradiated tumors from treatment-naive cytoreductive nephrectomy patients. Controls included a handful of female and eleven to twelve male donors, resected 2011 to 2014. Profiled with immunoSEQ multiplex PCR; TCRdb holds only in-frame clones, not every one. The data contain 24,000 or so clones, roughly 60% of them singletons. This CDR3 region has 13 residues. Trimming took 2 bases from V and 6 from J, leaving 11 bases between them. From germline, CDR1 is SGHDT and CDR2 YYEEEE. Whole-study results and caveats: Only small tumor regions of roughly 1 g were sampled. Top 100 clonotypes averaged approximately 50% in irradiated versus approximately 45% in nephrectomy-only tumors.

This TCR was recovered from a man aged 40-55 years with renal cell carcinoma. The chain links TRBV5-6 to TRBJ1-2; no reliable D call. The source was tumor tissue, collected from a patient whose treatment was nephrectomy without radiotherapy. CDR3 DNA: TGTGCCAGCAGCTTTTCCCTGGTGAATGGCTACACCTTC. Protein product: CASSFSLVNGYTF.